A selection of T cell receptor beta chains follows, all from one sample in a study of blood T cells in healthy people across ages. TCRdb re-derived calls from the 5' RACE reads in MiXCR, one entry per CDR3 protein. The sample contains hundreds of thousands of distinct CDR3 sequences, around 20% of which appear only once. Source material: blood. These receptors originate from an older man in good health. CDR3s include the opening cysteine and the closing phenylalanine or tryptophan. The order of the fields is clone size, V gene, J gene, D gene, CDR3 protein. D genes are given only for firm matches. Some rows mark clone size as missing; the rest say once, few, many or name a class of expanded clone.

few,TRBV7-2,TRBJ2-5,.,CASRPSIGTQYF
.,TRBV21-1,TRBJ2-5,.,CASSKKQGPRTQYF
few,TRBV3-1,TRBJ2-3,TRBD1,CASSLRQGSDTQYF
few,TRBV7-9,TRBJ2-5,.,CASSLGPRVETQYF
.,TRBV12-3/TRBV12-4,TRBJ2-1,.,CASSFAYNEQFF
few,TRBV20-1,TRBJ2-3,TRBD1,CSAKTGGTDTQYF
few,TRBV27,TRBJ2-2,TRBD2,CASSRRDYTNTGELFF
.,TRBV7-9,TRBJ2-3,TRBD2,CASSLDGRKGDTQYF
few,TRBV5-6,TRBJ2-2,.,CASSLARFLTGELFF
few,TRBV3-1,TRBJ2-6,.,CASSPNPGPGSGANVLTF
.,TRBV7-3,TRBJ1-2,.,CASSLRGSSAGYTF
many,TRBV12-3/TRBV12-4,TRBJ2-6,.,CASSPGLSGANVLTF
few,TRBV12-3/TRBV12-4,.,TRBD1,CASRSGTGGLDEQFF
.,TRBV3-1,.,.,CASSPRTVVNEQFF
.,TRBV20-1,TRBJ2-6,TRBD2,CSAMRAGSSGANVLTF
few,TRBV28,TRBJ2-5,.,CASSLEPGGIKTQYF
.,TRBV18,TRBJ2-1,TRBD1,CASSQGQGWNERFF
few,TRBV7-2,TRBJ2-1,TRBD2,CASRRTSGTHEQFF
.,TRBV20-1,TRBJ2-3,.,CSARSQGTDTQYF
.,TRBV4-3,TRBJ2-3,.,CASSQDRGASTDTQYF
.,TRBV18,TRBJ2-4,TRBD1,CASSPMTGKNIQYF
many,TRBV7-3,TRBJ2-7,.,CASRSGQGRAEQYF
many,TRBV28,TRBJ2-5,TRBD2,CASRITGTSALRETQYF
few,TRBV7-9,TRBJ1-4,.,CASSRDATNEKLFF
.,TRBV13,.,TRBD2,CASSPGTTGKQFF
.,TRBV10-3,.,TRBD2,CAASGGSGSASEQYF
once,TRBV20-1,TRBJ2-1,.,CSASGAPSSYNEQFF
few,TRBV24-1,TRBJ2-4,.,CATSDLDGTLGDLCLDIQYF
.,TRBV5-1,TRBJ2-2,.,CASSLIRGAGTGELFF
.,TRBV5-1,TRBJ2-1,TRBD2,CASSSLAGGGEQFF
few,TRBV5-1,TRBJ2-3,TRBD2,CASTGLAGQDTQYF
few,TRBV20-1,TRBJ1-1,.,CSARSWTANTEAFF
.,TRBV7-9,TRBJ1-1,TRBD1,CASSPGQGMNTEAFF
.,TRBV5-1,TRBJ2-1,.,CASSLWTDSSYNEQFF
.,TRBV5-1,TRBJ2-1,.,CASSLAGQIYNEQFF
few,TRBV29-1,TRBJ2-7,.,CSVVEGRSQQYF
.,TRBV11-2,TRBJ2-1,.,CASSLEFTGEQFF
few,TRBV4-3,.,.,CASSQGEGAPSYEQYF
.,TRBV2,TRBJ2-1,TRBD2,CASSAGGGNYNEQFF
.,TRBV4-1,TRBJ1-1,TRBD1,CASSQHRDRVTEAFF
few,TRBV5-6,.,TRBD2,CASSRAGGSEETQYF
.,TRBV6-5,TRBJ1-5,TRBD1,CASSSTGTGFQPQHF
few,TRBV29-1,TRBJ2-1,TRBD2,CSVDTLAGEDNEQFF
few,TRBV29-1,TRBJ2-7,.,CSVEGATAYEQYF
few,TRBV5-5,TRBJ2-2,.,CASSQLQGAGELFF
few,TRBV7-6,TRBJ2-2,.,CASSFDRGDTGELFF
.,TRBV3-1,TRBJ1-6,.,CASSQGSGQGSPLHF
many,TRBV11-2,TRBJ2-7,.,CASSFRGEQYF
few,TRBV5-6,TRBJ2-7,.,CASSLQSMGDEQYF
few,TRBV3-1,TRBJ1-1,.,CASGQRRSEAFF
once,TRBV6-5,TRBJ2-5,TRBD2,CASSYSTSGRYNEQYF
few,TRBV2,.,.,CAIREGDVNEQFF